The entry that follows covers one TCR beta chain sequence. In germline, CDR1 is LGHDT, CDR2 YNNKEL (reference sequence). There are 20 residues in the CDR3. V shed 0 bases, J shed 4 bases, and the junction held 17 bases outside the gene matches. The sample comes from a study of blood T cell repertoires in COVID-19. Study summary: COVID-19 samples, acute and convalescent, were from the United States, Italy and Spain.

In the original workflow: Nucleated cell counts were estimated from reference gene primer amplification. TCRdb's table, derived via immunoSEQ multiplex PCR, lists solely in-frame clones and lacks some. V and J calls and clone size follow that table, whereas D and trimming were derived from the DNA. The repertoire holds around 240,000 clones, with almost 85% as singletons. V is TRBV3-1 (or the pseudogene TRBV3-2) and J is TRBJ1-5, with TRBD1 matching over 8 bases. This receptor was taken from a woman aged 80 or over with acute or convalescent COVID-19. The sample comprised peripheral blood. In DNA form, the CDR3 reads TGTGCCAGCAGCCAAGAAGGGCAGGGGGCGCGATCGGTGCGGAATCAGCCCCAGCATTTT. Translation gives CASSQEGQGARSVRNQPQHF.